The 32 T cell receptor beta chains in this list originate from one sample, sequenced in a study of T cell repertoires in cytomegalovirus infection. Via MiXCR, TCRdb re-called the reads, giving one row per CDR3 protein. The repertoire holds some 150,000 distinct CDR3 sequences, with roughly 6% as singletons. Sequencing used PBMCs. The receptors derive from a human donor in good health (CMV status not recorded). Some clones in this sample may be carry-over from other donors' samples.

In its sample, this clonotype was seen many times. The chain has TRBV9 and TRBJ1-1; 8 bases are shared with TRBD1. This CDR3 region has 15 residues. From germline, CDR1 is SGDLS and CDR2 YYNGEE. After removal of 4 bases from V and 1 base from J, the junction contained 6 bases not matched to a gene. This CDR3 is CASSPTQGANTEAFF. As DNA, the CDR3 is TGTGCCAGCAGCCCAACCCAGGGGGCGAACACTGAAGCTTTCTTT.

CDR3 protein: CASSYSSRVVPGANVLTF. The CDR3 DNA reads as TGTGCCAGCAGTTACTCGAGTCGGGTTGTACCCGGGGCCAACGTCCTGACTTTC. The V call is TRBV6-2 or TRBV6-3, the J call TRBJ2-6; no firm D call. Trimming stripped 0 bases from V and 4 bases from J, with 16 bases between. This CDR3 has 18 amino acids. Germline V gene lookup returns CDR1 MNHEY and CDR2 SVGEGT.

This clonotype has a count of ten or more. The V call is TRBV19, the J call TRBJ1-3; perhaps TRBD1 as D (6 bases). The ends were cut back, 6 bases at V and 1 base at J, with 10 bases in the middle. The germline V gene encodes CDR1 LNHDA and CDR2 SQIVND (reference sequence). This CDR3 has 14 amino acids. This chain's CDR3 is CASRTGQSGNTIYF. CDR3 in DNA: TGTGCCAGTAGAACCGGACAGTCTGGAAACACCATATATTTT.

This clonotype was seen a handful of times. Written as DNA, the CDR3 is TGTGCCAGCAGCCCCCGGACAGACTTCTCTGGAAACACCATATATTTT. This codes for CASSPRTDFSGNTIYF. V gene TRBV11-2 combines with J gene TRBJ1-3; D is perhaps TRBD1 (6 bases). The CDR3 contains 16 residues. V was shortened by 5 bases and J by 0 bases, with 14 bases between the two germline ends. Germline values: CDR1 SGHAT, CDR2 FQNNGV. The entire variable domain, with the rest obtained from reference TRBV11-2 and TRBJ1-3, is as follows: EAGVAQSPRYKIIEKRQSVAFWCNPISGHATLYWYQQILGQGPKLLIQFQNNGVVDDSQLPKDRFSAERLKGVDSTLKIQPAKLEDSAVYLCASSPRTDFSGNTIYFGEGSWLTVV.

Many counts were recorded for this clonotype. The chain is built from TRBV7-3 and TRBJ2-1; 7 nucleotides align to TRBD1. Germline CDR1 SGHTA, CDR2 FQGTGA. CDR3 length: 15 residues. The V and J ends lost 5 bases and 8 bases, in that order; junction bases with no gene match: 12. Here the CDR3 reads CASSREGTVFHEQFF. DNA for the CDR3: TGTGCCAGCAGCCGAGAAGGGACAGTGTTTCATGAGCAGTTCTTC.

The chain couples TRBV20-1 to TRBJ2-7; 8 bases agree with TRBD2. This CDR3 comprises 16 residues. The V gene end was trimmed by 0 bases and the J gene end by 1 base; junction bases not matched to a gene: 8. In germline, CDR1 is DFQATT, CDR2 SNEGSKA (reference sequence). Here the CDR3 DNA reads TGCAGTGCTAGAGAGGGGGGGGGCGGGGGGTCCTACGAGCAGTACTTC. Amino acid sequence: CSAREGGGGGSYEQYF.

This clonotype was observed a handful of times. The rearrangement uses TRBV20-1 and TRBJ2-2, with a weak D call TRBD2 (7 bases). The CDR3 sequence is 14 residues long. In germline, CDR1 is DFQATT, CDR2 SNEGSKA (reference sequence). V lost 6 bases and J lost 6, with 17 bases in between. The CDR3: CSAQGGILAGELFF. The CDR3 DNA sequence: TGCAGTGCACAGGGAGGGATACTGGCCGGGGAGCTGTTTTTT.

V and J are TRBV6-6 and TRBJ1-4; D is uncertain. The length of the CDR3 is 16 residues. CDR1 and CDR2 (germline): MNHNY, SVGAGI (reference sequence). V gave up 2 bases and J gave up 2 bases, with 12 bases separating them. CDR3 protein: CASSYGRVLTNEKLFF. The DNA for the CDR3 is TGTGCCAGCAGTTACGGGAGGGTATTGACTAATGAAAAACTGTTTTTT.

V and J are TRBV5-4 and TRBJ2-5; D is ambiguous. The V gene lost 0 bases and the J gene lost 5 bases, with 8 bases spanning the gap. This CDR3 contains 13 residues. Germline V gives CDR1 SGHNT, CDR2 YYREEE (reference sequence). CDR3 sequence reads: CASSLAPVETQYF. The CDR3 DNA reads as TGTGCCAGCAGCTTGGCCCCCGTGGAGACCCAGTACTTC.

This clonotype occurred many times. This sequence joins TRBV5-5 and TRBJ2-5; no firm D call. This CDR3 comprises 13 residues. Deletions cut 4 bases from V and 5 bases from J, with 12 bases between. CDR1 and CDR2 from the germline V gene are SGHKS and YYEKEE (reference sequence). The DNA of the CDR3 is TGTGCCAGCAGCGATGACATGGCTGAGACCCAGTACTTC. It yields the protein CASSDDMAETQYF.

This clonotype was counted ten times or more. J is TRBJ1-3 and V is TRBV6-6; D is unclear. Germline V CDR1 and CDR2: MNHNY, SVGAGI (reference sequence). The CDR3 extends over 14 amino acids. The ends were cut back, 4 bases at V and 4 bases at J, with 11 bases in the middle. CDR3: CASSWAQEGNTIYF. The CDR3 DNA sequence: TGTGCCAGCAGTTGGGCCCAAGAGGGAAACACCATATATTTT.

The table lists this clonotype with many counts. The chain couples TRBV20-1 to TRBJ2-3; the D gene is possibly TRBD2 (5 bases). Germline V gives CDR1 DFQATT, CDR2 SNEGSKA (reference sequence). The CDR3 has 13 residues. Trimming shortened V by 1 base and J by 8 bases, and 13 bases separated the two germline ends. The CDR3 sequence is CSARAGYRFTQYF. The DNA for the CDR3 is TGCAGTGCTAGAGCGGGGTACCGGTTTACGCAGTATTTT.

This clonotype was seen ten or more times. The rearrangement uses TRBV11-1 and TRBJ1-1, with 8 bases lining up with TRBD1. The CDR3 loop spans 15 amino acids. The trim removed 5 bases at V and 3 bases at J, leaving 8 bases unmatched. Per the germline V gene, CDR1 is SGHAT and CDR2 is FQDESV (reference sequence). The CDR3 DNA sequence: TGTGCCAGCAGCCACAACCCGACAGGGGACACTGAAGCTTTCTTT. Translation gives CASSHNPTGDTEAFF.

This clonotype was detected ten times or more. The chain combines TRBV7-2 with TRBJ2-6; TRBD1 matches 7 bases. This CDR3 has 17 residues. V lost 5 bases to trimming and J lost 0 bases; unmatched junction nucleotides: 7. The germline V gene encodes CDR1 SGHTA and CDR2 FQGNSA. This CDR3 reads CASSPSGGSSGANVLTF. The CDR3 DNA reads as TGTGCCAGCAGCCCATCAGGGGGTTCCTCTGGGGCCAACGTCCTGACTTTC.

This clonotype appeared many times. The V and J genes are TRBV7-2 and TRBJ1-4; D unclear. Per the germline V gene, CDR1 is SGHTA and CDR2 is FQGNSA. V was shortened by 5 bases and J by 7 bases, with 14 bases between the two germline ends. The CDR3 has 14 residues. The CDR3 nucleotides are TGTGCCAGCAGCGAGAATAGGGCGGCTGAAAAACTGTTTTTT. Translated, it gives CASSENRAAEKLFF.

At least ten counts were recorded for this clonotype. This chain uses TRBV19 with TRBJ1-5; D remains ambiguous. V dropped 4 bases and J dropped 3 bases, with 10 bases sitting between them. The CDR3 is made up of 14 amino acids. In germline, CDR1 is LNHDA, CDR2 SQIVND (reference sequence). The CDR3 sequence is CASSTSVLNQPQHF. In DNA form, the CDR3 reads TGTGCCAGTAGTACCTCCGTGCTCAATCAGCCCCAGCATTTT.

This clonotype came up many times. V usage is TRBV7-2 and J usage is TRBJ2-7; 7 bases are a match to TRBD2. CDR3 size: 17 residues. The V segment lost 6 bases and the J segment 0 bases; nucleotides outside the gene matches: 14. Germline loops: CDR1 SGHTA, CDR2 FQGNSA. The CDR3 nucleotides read TGTGCCAGCAGTCTTCCTCTGGGGGGGTCCTACTCCTACGAGCAGTACTTC. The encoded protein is CASSLPLGGSYSYEQYF.

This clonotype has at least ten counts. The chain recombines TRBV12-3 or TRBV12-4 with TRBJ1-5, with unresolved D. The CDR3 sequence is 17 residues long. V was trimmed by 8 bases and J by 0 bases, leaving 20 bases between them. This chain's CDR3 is CASSRGGEHHSNQPQHF. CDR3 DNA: TGTGCCAGCTCCCGGGGTGGAGAGCATCATAGCAATCAGCCCCAGCATTTT.

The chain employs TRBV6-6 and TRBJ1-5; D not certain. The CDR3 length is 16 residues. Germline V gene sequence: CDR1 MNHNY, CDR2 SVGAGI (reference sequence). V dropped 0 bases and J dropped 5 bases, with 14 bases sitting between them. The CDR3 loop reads CASSYSAHNGDQPQHF. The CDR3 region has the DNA TGTGCCAGCAGTTACTCGGCCCATAATGGGGATCAGCCCCAGCATTTT.

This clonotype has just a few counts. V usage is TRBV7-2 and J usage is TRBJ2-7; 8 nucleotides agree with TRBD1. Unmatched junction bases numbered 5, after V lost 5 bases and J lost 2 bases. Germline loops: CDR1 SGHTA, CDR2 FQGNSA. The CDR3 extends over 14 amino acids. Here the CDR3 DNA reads TGTGCCAGCAGCCAGGGGGCTAGAACCTACGAGCAGTACTTC. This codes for CASSQGARTYEQYF.

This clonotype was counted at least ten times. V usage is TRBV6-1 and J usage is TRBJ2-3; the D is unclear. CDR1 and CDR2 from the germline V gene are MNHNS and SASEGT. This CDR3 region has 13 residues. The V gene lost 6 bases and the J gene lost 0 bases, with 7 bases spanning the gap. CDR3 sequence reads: CASRVASTDTQYF. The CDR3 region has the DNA TGTGCCAGCAGAGTTGCCAGCACAGATACGCAGTATTTT.

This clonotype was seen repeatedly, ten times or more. The CDR3 is CASSLYGTLNSPLHF. CDR3 coding DNA: TGTGCCAGCAGCTTATACGGCACACTCAATTCACCCCTCCACTTT. This chain uses TRBV7-2 with TRBJ1-6; D gene uncertain. The germline gives CDR1 SGHTA, CDR2 FQGNSA. V lost 2 bases and J 7 bases, leaving 12 bases between the germline ends. The CDR3 is 15 residues long. Supplemented by reference TRBV7-2 and TRBJ1-6, the full variable domain reads GAGVSQSPSNKVTEKGKDVELRCDPISGHTALYWYRQSLGQGLEFLIYFQGNSAPDKSGLPSDRFSAERTGGSVSTLTIQRTQQEDSAVYLCASSLYGTLNSPLHFGNGTRLTVT.

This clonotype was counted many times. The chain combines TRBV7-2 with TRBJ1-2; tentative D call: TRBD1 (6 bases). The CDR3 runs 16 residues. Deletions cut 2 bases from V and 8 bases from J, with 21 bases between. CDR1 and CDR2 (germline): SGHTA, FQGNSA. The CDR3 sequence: CASSLSGGGTQGGYTF. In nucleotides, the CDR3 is TGTGCCAGCAGCTTATCGGGGGGGGGGACACAGGGAGGCTACACCTTC.

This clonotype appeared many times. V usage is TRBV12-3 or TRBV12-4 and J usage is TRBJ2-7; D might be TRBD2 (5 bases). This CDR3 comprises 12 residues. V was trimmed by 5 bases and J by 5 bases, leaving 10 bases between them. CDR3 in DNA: TGTGCCAGCAGTCCTAGCCGAAACGAGCAGTACTTC. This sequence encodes CASSPSRNEQYF.

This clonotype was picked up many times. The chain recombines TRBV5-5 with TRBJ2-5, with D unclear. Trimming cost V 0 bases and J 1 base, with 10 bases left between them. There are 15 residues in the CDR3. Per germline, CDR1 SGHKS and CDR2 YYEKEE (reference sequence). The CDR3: CASSLGPGIQETQYF. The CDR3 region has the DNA TGTGCCAGCAGCTTGGGGCCCGGTATCCAAGAGACCCAGTACTTC.

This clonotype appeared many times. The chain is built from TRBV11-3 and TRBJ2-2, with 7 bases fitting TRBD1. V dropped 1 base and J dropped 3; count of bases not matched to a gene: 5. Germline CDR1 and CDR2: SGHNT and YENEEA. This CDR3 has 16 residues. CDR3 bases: TGTGCCAGCAGCTTAGGGACAGGTACCGACACCGGGGAGCTGTTTTTT. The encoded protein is CASSLGTGTDTGELFF.

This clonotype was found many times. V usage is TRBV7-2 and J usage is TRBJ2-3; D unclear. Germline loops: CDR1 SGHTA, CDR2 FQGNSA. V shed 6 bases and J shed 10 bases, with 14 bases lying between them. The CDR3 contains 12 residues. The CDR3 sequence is CASSSPPTAQYF. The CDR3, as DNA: TGTGCCAGCAGTTCCCCCCCCACGGCGCAGTATTTT.

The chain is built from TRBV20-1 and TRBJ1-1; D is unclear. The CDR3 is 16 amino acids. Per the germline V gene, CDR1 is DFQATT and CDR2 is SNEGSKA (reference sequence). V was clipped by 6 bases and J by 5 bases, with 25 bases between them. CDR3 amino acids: CSAPGPLRGGETEAFF. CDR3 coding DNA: TGCAGTGCCCCCGGTCCCTTAAGAGGTGGGGAGACTGAAGCTTTCTTT.

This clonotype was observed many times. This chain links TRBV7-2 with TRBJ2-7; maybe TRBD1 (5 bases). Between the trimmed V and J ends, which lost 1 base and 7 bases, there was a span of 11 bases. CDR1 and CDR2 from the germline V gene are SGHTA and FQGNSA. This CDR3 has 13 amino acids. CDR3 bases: TGTGCCAGCAGCTTAGTGTTCAGGGAAGAGCAGTACTTC. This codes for CASSLVFREEQYF.

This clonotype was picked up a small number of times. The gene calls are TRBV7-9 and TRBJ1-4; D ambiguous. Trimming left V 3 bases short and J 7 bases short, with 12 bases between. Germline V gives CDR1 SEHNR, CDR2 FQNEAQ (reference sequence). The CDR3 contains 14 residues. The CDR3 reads CASSFHERGEKLFF. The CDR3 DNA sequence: TGTGCCAGCAGCTTCCACGAACGCGGTGAAAAACTGTTTTTT.

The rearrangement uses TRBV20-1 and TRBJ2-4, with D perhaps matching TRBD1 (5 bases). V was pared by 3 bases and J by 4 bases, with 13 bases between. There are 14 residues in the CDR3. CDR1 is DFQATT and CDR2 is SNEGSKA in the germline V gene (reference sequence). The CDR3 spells CSASFWTKKNIQYF. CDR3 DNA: TGCAGTGCTAGTTTCTGGACAAAAAAAAACATTCAGTACTTC.

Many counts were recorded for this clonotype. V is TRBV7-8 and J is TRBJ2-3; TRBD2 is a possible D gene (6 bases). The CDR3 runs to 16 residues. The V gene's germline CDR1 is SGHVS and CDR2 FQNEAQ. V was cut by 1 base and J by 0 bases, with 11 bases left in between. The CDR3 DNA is TGTGCCAGCAGCTTAGTTGTCGGGGGAAGCACAGATACGCAGTATTTT. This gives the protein CASSLVVGGSTDTQYF. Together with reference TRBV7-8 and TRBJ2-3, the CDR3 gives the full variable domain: GAGVSQSPRYKVAKRGQDVALRCDPISGHVSLFWYQQALGQGPEFLTYFQNEAQLDKSGLPSDRFFAERPEGSVSTLKIQRTQQEDSAVYLCASSLVVGGSTDTQYFGPGTRLTVL.